This T cell receptor beta chain came from a study of blood T cell repertoires in COVID-19. Study summary: PBMCs, B-cell-depleted T cells, or T cells provided the cDNA or gDNA that made up the material.

The junction had 9 bases not matched to a gene; V was cut back by 2 bases and J by 9 bases. This CDR3 has 15 residues. Germline V gives CDR1 MNHEY, CDR2 SVGAGI. Sequencing was performed with immunoSEQ multiplex PCR; in TCRdb, only in-frame clones are kept and a portion is missing. The data contain 100,000 to 150,000 clones, approximately 81% of them singletons. The rearrangement links TRBV6-5 to TRBJ2-1, with TRBD2 matching over 8 bases. Sequenced sample: peripheral blood. This sequence was found in a man aged 55 to 70 with acute or convalescent COVID-19. The CDR3 spells CASSYPGGGQREQFF. CDR3 nucleotide sequence: TGTGCCAGCAGTTACCCCGGGGGGGGGCAGCGTGAGCAGTTCTTC.